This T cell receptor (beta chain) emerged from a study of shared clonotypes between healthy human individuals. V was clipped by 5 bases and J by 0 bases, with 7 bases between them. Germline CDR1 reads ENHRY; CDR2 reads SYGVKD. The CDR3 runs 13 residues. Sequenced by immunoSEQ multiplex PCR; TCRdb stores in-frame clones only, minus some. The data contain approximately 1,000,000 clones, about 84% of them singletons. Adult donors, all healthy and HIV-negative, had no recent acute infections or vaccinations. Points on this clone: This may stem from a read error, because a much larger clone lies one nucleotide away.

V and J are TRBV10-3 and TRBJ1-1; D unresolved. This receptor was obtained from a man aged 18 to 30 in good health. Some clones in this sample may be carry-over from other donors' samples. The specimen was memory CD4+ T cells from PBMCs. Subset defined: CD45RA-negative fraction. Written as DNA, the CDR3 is TGTGCCATCAGTTTAAACATGAACACTGAAGCTTTCTTT. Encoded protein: CAISLNMNTEAFF.